The 21 T cell receptor beta chains reported below all come from one sample, sequenced in a study of blood T cells in healthy people across ages. Through a sample-barcoded 5' primer and a J-beta primer mix, a second PCR was run for about 7 to 12 cycles. MiXCR, run by TCRdb on the 5' RACE reads, gives a single entry per CDR3 protein. The profile shows about a million distinct CDR3 sequences, approximately 49% of them singletons. Input material: blood. The receptors were gathered from a man aged 25-40 years in good health.

This clonotype was observed a few times. The rearrangement joins TRBV20-1 to TRBJ2-1, with TRBD2 matching over 12 bases. The ends lost 4 bases at V and 7 bases at J; junction bases unmatched: 5. CDR1 DFQATT and CDR2 SNEGSKA come from the germline V gene (reference sequence). The CDR3 has 14 residues. The CDR3 bases are TGCAGTGCTACACTAGCGGGGGGATTGAATGAGCAGTTCTTC. It translates to CSATLAGGLNEQFF.

Ten or more counts support this clonotype. The genes are TRBV6-2 or TRBV6-3 and TRBJ2-1; 14 bases agree with TRBD2. The J segment lost 4 bases and the V segment lost 6 bases, leaving 17 bases of the junction unmatched. CDR1 and CDR2 from the germline V gene are MNHEY and SVGEGT. The CDR3 loop spans 20 amino acids. CDR3 nucleotides: TGTGCCAGCAGCCTACCTAAAGGGACTAGCGGGGGCCGTACTTACAATGAGCAGTTCTTC. Protein: CASSLPKGTSGGRTYNEQFF.

This chain joins TRBV7-2 and TRBJ2-7; D might be TRBD1 or TRBD2, each matching 5 bases. V was trimmed by 1 base and J by 0 bases, leaving 10 bases between them. The CDR3 spans 15 residues. Germline loops: CDR1 SGHTA, CDR2 FQGNSA. The CDR3 here is CASSLEWDRSYEQYF. The CDR3, as DNA: TGTGCCAGCAGCTTAGAATGGGACCGCTCCTACGAGCAGTACTTC.

This clonotype was counted a few times. This rearrangement joins TRBV11-2 to TRBJ2-3; TRBD2 matches 10 bases. Germline V gene data show CDR1 as SGHAT and CDR2 as FQNNGV. V trimming: 7 bases; J trimming: 2 bases; junction bases outside the gene matches: 6. The CDR3 is 15 residues long. CDR3 region: CASIAGGRDTDTQYF. The CDR3 DNA follows: TGTGCCAGCATAGCGGGGGGCCGCGACACAGATACGCAGTATTTT.

This clonotype was detected only a few times. The chain recombines TRBV6-4 with TRBJ2-3; 8 nucleotides agree with TRBD2. V dropped 3 bases and J dropped 7; count of bases not matched to a gene: 6. CDR3 size: 14 residues. CDR1 MRHNA and CDR2 SNTAGT come from the germline V gene. The CDR3 reads CASSESSGPYTQYF. The CDR3 nucleotides are TGTGCCAGCAGTGAATCTAGCGGGCCCTATACGCAGTATTTT.

This chain connects TRBV4-1 to TRBJ2-1; 8 positions agree with TRBD2. The trim removed 1 base at V and 8 bases at J, leaving 7 bases unmatched. The germline gives CDR1 MGHRA, CDR2 YSYEKL. This CDR3 spans 15 amino acids. For the CDR3, the DNA is TGCGCCAGCAGCCAAGTGCGGGGGGCGGCCGATGAGCAGTTCTTC. Translation gives CASSQVRGAADEQFF.

This clonotype was counted a single time. The chain has TRBV29-1 and TRBJ1-1; D is unresolved. There are 10 residues in the CDR3. Trimming removed 8 bases at V and 5 bases at J, with 9 bases between. CDR1 is SQVTM, CDR2 ANQGSEA, per germline. As DNA, the CDR3 is TGCAGCCTAGGAGGAACTGAAGCTTTCTTT. This codes for CSLGGTEAFF. The variable domain in full, completed from reference TRBV29-1 and TRBJ1-1, reads SAVISQKPSRDICQRGTSLTIQCQVDSQVTMMFWYRQQPGQSLTLIATANQGSEATYESGFVIDKFPISRPNLTFSTLTVSNMSPEDSSIYLCSLGGTEAFFGQGTRLTVV.

This clonotype was counted once. The chain employs TRBV6-5 and TRBJ2-5; a weak D match, TRBD1 (5 bases). The DNA end lines up better with TRBJ2-7; the J call may be wrong. This CDR3 spans 12 amino acids. From germline, CDR1 is MNHEY and CDR2 SVGAGI. In nucleotides, the CDR3 is TGTGCCAGCAGTAAAGACAGTGGCGAGCAGTACTTC. It translates to CASSKDSGEQYF.

CDR3 residues: CSVEDRGSGELFF. CDR3 DNA sequence: TGCAGCGTTGAAGACAGGGGTTCCGGGGAGCTGTTTTTT. The V and J genes are TRBV29-1 and TRBJ2-2, with a tentative D call TRBD1 (6 bases). CDR3 size: 13 residues. V lost 0 bases and J lost 6, with 8 bases in between. CDR1 is SQVTM, CDR2 ANQGSEA, per germline.

The chain joins TRBV7-2 to TRBJ2-7; D is tentatively TRBD1 or TRBD2 (6 bases each). Trimming cost V 3 bases and J 3 bases, with 15 bases left between them. Germline V gives CDR1 SGHTA, CDR2 FQGNSA. The CDR3 totals 15 residues. The CDR3 reads CASSFVSGAYYEQYF. The CDR3 DNA is TGTGCCAGCAGCTTTGTTTCGGGGGCGTACTACGAGCAGTACTTC. Combining the CDR3 with reference TRBV7-2 and TRBJ2-7 gives the whole variable domain GAGVSQSPSNKVTEKGKDVELRCDPISGHTALYWYRQSLGQGLEFLIYFQGNSAPDKSGLPSDRFSAERTGGSVSTLTIQRTQQEDSAVYLCASSFVSGAYYEQYFGPGTRLTVT.

The chain uses TRBV10-3 and TRBJ2-1, with a weak D call TRBD1 (6 bases). Trimming removed 6 bases from V and 4 bases from J, with 22 bases in between. There are 17 residues in the CDR3. The germline V gene encodes CDR1 ENHRY and CDR2 SYGVKD. CDR3 coding DNA: TGTGCCATCAGGTCCTTTCCCTCCGCAGGGGAATACAATGAGCAGTTCTTC. This translates into CAIRSFPSAGEYNEQFF.

The J gene is TRBJ2-4, the V gene TRBV6-5; 16 bases map to TRBD2. The CDR3 is 15 amino acids. Trimming removed 10 bases from V and 13 bases from J; junction bases left unmatched: 13. Germline V CDR1 and CDR2: MNHEY, SVGAGI. The CDR3 sequence is CATLPGLAGGRVQYF. The CDR3 DNA reads as TGTGCCACCCTTCCGGGACTAGCGGGGGGGCGCGTGCAGTACTTC.

In this sample, this clonotype turned up a few times. The chain is built from TRBV7-2 and TRBJ2-5; a weak D match, TRBD2 (7 bases). CDR1 SGHTA and CDR2 FQGNSA come from the germline V gene. The CDR3 extends over 15 amino acids. V dropped 1 base and J dropped 1 base, with 10 bases sitting between them. The CDR3 bases are TGTGCCAGCAGCTTAGAAAGGGGGGGCCAAGAGACCCAGTACTTC. Translating it yields CASSLERGGQETQYF.

This clonotype was observed a few times. The chain employs TRBV7-9 and TRBJ2-2; 9 bases fit TRBD1. CDR1 is SEHNR, CDR2 FQNEAQ, per germline (reference sequence). The V gene end was trimmed by 3 bases and the J gene end by 3 bases; junction bases not matched to a gene: 2. This CDR3 has 15 residues. This chain's CDR3 is CASSFGTGHTGELFF. The CDR3 DNA reads as TGTGCCAGCAGCTTCGGGACAGGGCACACCGGGGAGCTGTTTTTT. The full variable domain, in which reference TRBV7-9 and TRBJ2-2 provide the parts outside the CDR3, is DTGVSQNPRHKITKRGQNVTFRCDPISEHNRLYWYRQTLGQGPEFLTYFQNEAQLEKSRLLSDRFSAERPKGSFSTLEIQRTEQGDSAMYLCASSFGTGHTGELFFGEGSRLTVL.

The chain carries TRBV7-2 and TRBJ2-7, with 11 bases that match TRBD1. TRBJ2-5 explains the end of the DNA better; the J call may be wrong. There are 18 residues in the CDR3. The germline V gene encodes CDR1 SGHTA and CDR2 FQGNSA. The CDR3 nucleotides are TGTGCCAGCAGCTTAACCCCCGGGACAGGGGGGCCCCAAGAGACCCAGTACTTC. Protein: CASSLTPGTGGPQETQYF.

The chain combines TRBV10-3 with TRBJ2-6; perhaps TRBD2 as D (6 bases). This CDR3 spans 16 amino acids. Trimming cost V 10 bases and J 1 base, with 17 bases left between them. Per germline, CDR1 ENHRY and CDR2 SYGVKD. CDR3 bases: TGTGCCACCTGGGCAGGGCGGGGTTCTGGGGCCAACGTCCTGACTTTC. This translates into CATWAGRGSGANVLTF.

This clonotype has only a few counts. The chain uses TRBV11-2 and TRBJ1-1; D gene uncertain. V lost 2 bases and J lost 4, with 11 bases in between. The CDR3 contains 14 residues. Germline CDR1 reads SGHAT; CDR2 reads FQNNGV. CDR3 nucleotide sequence: TGTGCCAGCAGCTTAAAGGGTTGGGGCACTGAAGCTTTCTTT. Translating it yields CASSLKGWGTEAFF. The whole variable domain, filled in from reference TRBV11-2 and TRBJ1-1, reads EAGVAQSPRYKIIEKRQSVAFWCNPISGHATLYWYQQILGQGPKLLIQFQNNGVVDDSQLPKDRFSAERLKGVDSTLKIQPAKLEDSAVYLCASSLKGWGTEAFFGQGTRLTVV.

The rearrangement links TRBV30 to TRBJ2-3; D is unresolved. Germline CDR1 is GTSNPN and CDR2 is SVGIG (reference sequence). The ends were cut back, 0 bases at V and 7 bases at J, with 8 bases in the middle. This CDR3 has 12 residues. The CDR3: CAWSVGRNTQYF. In nucleotides, the CDR3 is TGTGCCTGGAGTGTAGGCAGAAATACGCAGTATTTT.

The genes are TRBV29-1 and TRBJ2-1; the match to TRBD1 covers 7 bases. Trimming removed 6 bases from V and 5 bases from J; junction bases left unmatched: 7. This CDR3 has 13 amino acids. The germline CDR1 and CDR2 sequences are SQVTM and ANQGSEA. The chain's CDR3 is CSVRDRFDNEQFF. The CDR3 DNA is TGCAGCGTACGGGACAGATTCGACAATGAGCAGTTCTTC.

This clonotype was observed a few times. The chain employs TRBV14 and TRBJ1-6, with TRBD1 matching 9 bases. With 4 bases clipped from V and 6 bases from J, the junction kept 4 bases outside the gene matches. CDR1 is SGHDN, CDR2 FVKESK, per germline. This CDR3 region has 15 residues. The CDR3 region has the DNA TGTGCCAGCAGCCTCTGGACAGGGGTTAATTCACCCCTCCACTTT. This gives the protein CASSLWTGVNSPLHF.

The chain joins TRBV29-1 to TRBJ2-3; 12 bases match TRBD2. The CDR3 loop spans 14 amino acids. The V gene end was trimmed by 6 bases and the J gene end by 2 bases; junction bases not matched to a gene: 3. Germline CDR1 SQVTM, CDR2 ANQGSEA. Here the CDR3 reads CSVGLAGNTDTQYF. CDR3 coding DNA: TGCAGCGTCGGACTAGCGGGAAACACAGATACGCAGTATTTT.